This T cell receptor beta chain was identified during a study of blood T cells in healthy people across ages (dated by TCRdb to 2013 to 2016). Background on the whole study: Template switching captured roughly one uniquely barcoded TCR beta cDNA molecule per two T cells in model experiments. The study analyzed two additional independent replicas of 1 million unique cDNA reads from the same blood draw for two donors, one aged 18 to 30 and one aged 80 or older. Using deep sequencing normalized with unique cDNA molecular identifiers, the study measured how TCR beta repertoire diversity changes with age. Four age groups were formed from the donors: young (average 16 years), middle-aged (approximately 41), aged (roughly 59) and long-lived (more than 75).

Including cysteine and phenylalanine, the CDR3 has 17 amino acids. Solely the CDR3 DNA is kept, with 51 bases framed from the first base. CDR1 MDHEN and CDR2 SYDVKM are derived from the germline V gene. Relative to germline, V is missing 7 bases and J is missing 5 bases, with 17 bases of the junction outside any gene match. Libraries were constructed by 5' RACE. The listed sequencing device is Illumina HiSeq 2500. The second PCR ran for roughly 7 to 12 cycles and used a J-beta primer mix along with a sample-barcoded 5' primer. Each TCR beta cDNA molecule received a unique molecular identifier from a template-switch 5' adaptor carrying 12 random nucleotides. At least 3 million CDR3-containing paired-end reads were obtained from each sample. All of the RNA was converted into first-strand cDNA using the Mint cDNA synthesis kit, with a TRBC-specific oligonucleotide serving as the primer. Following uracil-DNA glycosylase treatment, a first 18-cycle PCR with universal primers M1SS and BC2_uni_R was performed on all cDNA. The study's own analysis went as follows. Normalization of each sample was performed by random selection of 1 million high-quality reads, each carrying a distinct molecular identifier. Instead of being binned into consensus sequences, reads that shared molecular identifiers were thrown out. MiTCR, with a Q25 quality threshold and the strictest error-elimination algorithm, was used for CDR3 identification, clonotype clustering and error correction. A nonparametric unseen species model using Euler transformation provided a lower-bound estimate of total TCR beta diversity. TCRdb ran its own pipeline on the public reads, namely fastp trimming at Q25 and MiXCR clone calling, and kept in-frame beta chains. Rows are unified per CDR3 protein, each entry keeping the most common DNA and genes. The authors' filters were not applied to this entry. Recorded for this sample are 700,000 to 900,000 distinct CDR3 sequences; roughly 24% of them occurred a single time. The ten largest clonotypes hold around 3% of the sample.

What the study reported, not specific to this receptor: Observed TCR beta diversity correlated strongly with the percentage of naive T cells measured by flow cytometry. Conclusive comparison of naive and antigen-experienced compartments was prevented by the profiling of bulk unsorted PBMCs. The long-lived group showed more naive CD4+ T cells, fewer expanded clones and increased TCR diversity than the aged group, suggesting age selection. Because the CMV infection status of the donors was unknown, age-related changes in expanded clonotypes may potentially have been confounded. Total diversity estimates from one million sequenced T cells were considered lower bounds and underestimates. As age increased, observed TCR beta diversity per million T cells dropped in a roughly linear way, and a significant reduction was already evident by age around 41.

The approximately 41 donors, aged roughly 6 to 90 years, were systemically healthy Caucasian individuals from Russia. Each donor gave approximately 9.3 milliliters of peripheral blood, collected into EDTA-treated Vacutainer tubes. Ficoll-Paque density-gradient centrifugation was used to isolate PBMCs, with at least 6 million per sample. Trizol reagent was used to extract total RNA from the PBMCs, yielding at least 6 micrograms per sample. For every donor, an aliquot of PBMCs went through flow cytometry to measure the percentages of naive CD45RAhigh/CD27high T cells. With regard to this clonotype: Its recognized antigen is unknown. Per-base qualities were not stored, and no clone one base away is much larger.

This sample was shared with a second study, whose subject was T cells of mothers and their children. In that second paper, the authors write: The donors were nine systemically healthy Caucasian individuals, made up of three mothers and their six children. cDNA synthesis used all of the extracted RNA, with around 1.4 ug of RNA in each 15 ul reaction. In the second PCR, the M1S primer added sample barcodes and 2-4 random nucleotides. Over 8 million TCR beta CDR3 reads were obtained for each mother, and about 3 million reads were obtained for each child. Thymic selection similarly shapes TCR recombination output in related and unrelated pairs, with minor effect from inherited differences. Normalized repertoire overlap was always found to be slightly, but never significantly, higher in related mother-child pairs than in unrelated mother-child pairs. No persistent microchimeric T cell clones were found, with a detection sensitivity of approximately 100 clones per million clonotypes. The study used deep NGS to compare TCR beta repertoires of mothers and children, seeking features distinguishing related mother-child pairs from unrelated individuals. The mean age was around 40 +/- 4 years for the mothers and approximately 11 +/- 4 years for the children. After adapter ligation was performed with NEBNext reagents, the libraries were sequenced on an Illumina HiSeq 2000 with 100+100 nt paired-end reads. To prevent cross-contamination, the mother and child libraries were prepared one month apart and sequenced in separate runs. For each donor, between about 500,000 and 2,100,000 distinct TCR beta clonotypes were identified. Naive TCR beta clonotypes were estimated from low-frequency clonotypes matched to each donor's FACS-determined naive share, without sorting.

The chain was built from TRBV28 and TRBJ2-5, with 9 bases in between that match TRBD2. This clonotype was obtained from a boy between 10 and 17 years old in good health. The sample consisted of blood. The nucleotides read TGTGCCAGCAACGAGCCCCAGCGGGGGGAGTTCCGTGAGACCCAGTACTTC. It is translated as CASNEPQRGEFRETQYF. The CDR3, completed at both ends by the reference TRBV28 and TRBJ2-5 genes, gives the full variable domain DVKVTQSSRYLVKRTGEKVFLECVQDMDHENMFWYRQDPGLGLRLIYFSYDVKMKEKGDIPEGYSVSREKKERFSLILESASTNQTSMYLCASNEPQRGEFRETQYFGPGTRLLVL.